The 10 T cell receptor beta chains listed next were all sequenced from one sample in a study of blood T cell repertoires in COVID-19. This table comes from immunoSEQ multiplex PCR, and its TCRdb copy is limited to in-frame clones, with some not included. The data contain around 180,000 clones, 88% of them singletons. The sequencing input was peripheral blood. The source is a man between 60 and 70 years old with acute or convalescent COVID-19.

This clone was counted a single time. The chain couples TRBV6-1 to TRBJ1-5; D perhaps matches TRBD1 (5 bases). Germline assignment: CDR1 MNHNS and CDR2 SASEGT. CDR3 length: 17 amino acids. The germline V and J ends were trimmed by 2 bases and 11 bases, with 25 bases remaining between them. The CDR3 here is CASSEKGRTLELGTQHF. CDR3 nucleotides: TGTGCCAGCAGTGAAAAGGGTCGGACACTGGAGTTGGGGACCCAGCATTTT.

V gene TRBV2 combines with J gene TRBJ2-7; 7 bases fit TRBD1. The CDR3 contains 12 residues. The V gene end was trimmed by 6 bases and the J gene end by 3 bases; junction bases not matched to a gene: 2. Germline-derived CDR1 and CDR2 are SNHLY and FYNNEI. The CDR3, as DNA: TGTGCCAGCAGAGGGGACAGCTACGAGCAGTACGTC. Amino acid sequence: CASRGDSYEQYV.

The CDR3 spells CAWSVPPTAVNTEAFF. In DNA, the CDR3 is TGTGCCTGGAGTGTTCCCCCGACAGCCGTGAACACTGAAGCTTTCTTT. This chain joins TRBV30 and TRBJ1-1, with D possibly TRBD1 on 5 matching bases. There are 16 residues in the CDR3. Germline CDR1 and CDR2: GTSNPN and SVGIG (reference sequence). Trimming pared 0 bases from V and 0 bases from J, leaving 14 bases between.

The chain has TRBV12-3 or TRBV12-4 and TRBJ1-2; 7 bases are a match to TRBD1. The V and J ends lost 7 bases and 7 bases, in that order; junction bases with no gene match: 9. This CDR3 comprises 13 residues. The CDR3 bases are TGTGCCAGCACGAGAGACAGGGTGAGTGGCTACACCTTC. Protein: CASTRDRVSGYTF.

CDR3 nucleotides: TGCGCCAGCAGCTTACTACAGGGGAACACTGAAGCTTTCTTT. Protein product: CASSLLQGNTEAFF. The chain recombines TRBV5-1 with TRBJ1-1; a possible D gene is TRBD1 (6 bases). Trimming removed 2 bases from V and 1 base from J, with 9 bases in between. Per germline, CDR1 SGHRS and CDR2 YFSETQ. The CDR3 is 14 residues long.

This chain joins TRBV7-9 and TRBJ2-7; possibly TRBD1 for D (5 bases). Germline assignment: CDR1 SEHNR and CDR2 FQNEAQ (reference sequence). The CDR3 is made up of 13 amino acids. Trimming cost V 1 base and J 3 bases, with 7 bases left between them. The CDR3 protein is CASSLDRNYEQYF. The DNA of the CDR3 is TGTGCCAGCAGCTTAGACAGGAACTACGAGCAGTACTTC.

This clone showed up just once. The chain combines TRBV24-1 with TRBJ2-1; 7 bases are a match to TRBD2. CDR1 and CDR2 from the germline V gene are KGHDR and SFDVKD. With V trimmed by 0 bases and J by 7 bases, 8 bases remained unmatched. The length of the CDR3 is 16 residues. CDR3 in amino acids: CATSDLTGGLGNEQFF. The CDR3 DNA reads TGTGCCACCAGTGATTTGACGGGGGGTCTCGGGAATGAGCAGTTCTTC.

Here the CDR3 DNA reads TGTGCCAGCAGTGAATACGGCAGGGGTAATCCAGCTAACTATGGCTACACCTTC. Its translation is CASSEYGRGNPANYGYTF. This sequence joins TRBV25-1 and TRBJ1-2, with D perhaps matching TRBD1 (6 bases). The V end lost 0 bases, the J end lost 0 bases, and 17 bases lay between the germline ends. Germline V CDR1 and CDR2: MGHDK, SYGVNS. The CDR3 is made up of 18 amino acids.

The rearrangement links TRBV7-3 to TRBJ2-2; TRBD1 matches at 10 bases. The CDR3 is 15 residues long. The germline CDR1 and CDR2 sequences are SGHTA and FQGTGA. V lost 5 bases, J lost 6 bases, and 6 bases stayed unmatched. The CDR3 DNA reads TGTGCCAGCAGCCCGACAGGGGGCATCTCCGGGGAGCTGTTTTTT. Its protein product is CASSPTGGISGELFF.

V gene TRBV7-8 combines with J gene TRBJ2-1; 7 bases are a match to TRBD1. V was pared by 5 bases and J by 2 bases, with 6 bases of the junction left unmatched. The CDR3 has 15 amino acids. Per the germline V gene, CDR1 is SGHVS and CDR2 is FQNEAQ. The CDR3 nucleotides read TGTGCCAGCAGCGCCCGACAGGGACCCTACAATGAGCAGTTCTTC. Translating gives CASSARQGPYNEQFF.